This T cell receptor (beta chain) was documented in a study of T cell responses to AZD1222 COVID-19 vaccine. Germline loops: CDR1 SGDLS, CDR2 YYNGEE. V was pared by 2 bases and J by 6 bases, with 19 bases between. The CDR3 runs 16 residues. Clones were sequenced by immunoSEQ multiplex PCR, and TCRdb holds only the in-frame ones, with some missing. The data hold some 110,000 clones, with 80% to 90% observed a single time. This TCR came from an adult in good health. The specimen was peripheral blood, collected on day 0 of MenACWY control vaccination. The chain couples TRBV9 to TRBJ2-3; D unclear. As DNA, the CDR3 is TGTGCCAGCAGCGTGCACCCGGGTCCTCTACAGGATACGCAGTATTTT. Translated, it gives CASSVHPGPLQDTQYF.